Sequencing of this T cell receptor (beta chain) was carried out in a study of T cells in Graves' hyperthyroidism and ophthalmopathy. Study-level points and caveats: Blood samples included most of the expanded thyroid clonotypes exceeding 0.001.

V shed 3 bases, J shed 4 bases, and the junction held 8 bases outside the gene matches. This CDR3 comprises 15 residues. Germline CDR1 is SGHTS and CDR2 is YDEGEE. This clonotype occurred a few times. Its target is not known. Authors of the study amplified TCR beta CDR3 regions from RNA transcripts. The primer set for the first-round RT-PCR of the TCR CDR3 was HTBI. TCRdb redid the calling of the multiplex PCR reads with MiXCR, one entry per CDR3 protein. This sample has fewer than 900,000 distinct CDR3 sequences, with about a sixth found just once. Graves' hyperthyroidism was deemed stable absent ophthalmopathy progression within 18 months. These patients, aged 18 to 65, had recently diagnosed hyperthyroidism lasting under 2 months. It was uncontrolled infection, other autoimmune disease, pregnancy or lactation that excluded patients.

Sequenced input: blood. This chain joins TRBV5-8 and TRBJ2-7; TRBD2 matches at 9 bases. The receptor comes from a man between 18 and 29 years old with Graves' hyperthyroidism. CDR3 loop: CASSYGTSPTYEQYF. CDR3 in DNA: TGTGCCAGCAGCTACGGGACTAGCCCGACATACGAGCAGTACTTC.